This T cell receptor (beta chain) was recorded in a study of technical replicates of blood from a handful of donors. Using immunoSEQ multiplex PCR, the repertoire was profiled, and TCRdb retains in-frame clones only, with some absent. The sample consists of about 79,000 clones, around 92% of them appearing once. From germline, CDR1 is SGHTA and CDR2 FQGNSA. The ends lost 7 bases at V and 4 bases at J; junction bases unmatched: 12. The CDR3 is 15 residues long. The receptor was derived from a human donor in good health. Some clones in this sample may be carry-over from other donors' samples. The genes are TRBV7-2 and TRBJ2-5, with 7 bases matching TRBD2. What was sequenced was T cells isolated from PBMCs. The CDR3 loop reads CASTGGGGAGETQYF. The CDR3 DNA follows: TGTGCCAGCACCGGTGGGGGAGGGGCAGGAGAGACCCAGTACTTC.